This TCR beta chain was recorded in a study of cytomegalovirus exposure and HLA in healthy donors. The donors comprised healthy bone marrow donors. This clone was detected only a few times. From germline, CDR1 is DFQATT and CDR2 SNEGSKA (reference sequence). Between the trimmed V and J ends, which lost 7 bases and 6 bases, there was a span of 12 bases. The CDR3 runs 11 residues. PCR used 60 Vbeta primers and 13 Jbeta primers. The method was immunoSEQ multiplex PCR; TCRdb's version includes in-frame clones alone and lacks a portion of them. The table lists over 150,000 clones, roughly 75% of them singletons.

This clonotype was obtained from a male donor in good health and CMV-seronegative. Sample: PBMCs. The chain combines TRBV20-1 with TRBJ1-2; D gene uncertain. The CDR3 loop reads CSVGSEDGYTF. The CDR3 region has the DNA TGCAGTGTAGGGAGCGAGGATGGCTACACCTTC.